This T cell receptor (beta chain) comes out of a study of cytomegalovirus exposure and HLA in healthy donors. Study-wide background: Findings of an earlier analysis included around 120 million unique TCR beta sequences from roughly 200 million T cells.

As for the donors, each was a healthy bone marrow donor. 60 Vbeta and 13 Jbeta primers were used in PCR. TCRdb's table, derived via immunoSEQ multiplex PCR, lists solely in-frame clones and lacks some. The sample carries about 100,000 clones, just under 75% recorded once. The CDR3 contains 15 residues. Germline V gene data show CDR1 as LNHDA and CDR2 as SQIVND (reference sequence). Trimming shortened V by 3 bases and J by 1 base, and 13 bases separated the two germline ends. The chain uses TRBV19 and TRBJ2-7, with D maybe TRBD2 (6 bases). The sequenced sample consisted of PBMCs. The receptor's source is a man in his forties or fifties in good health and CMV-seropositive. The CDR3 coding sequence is TGTGCCAGTAGTATCGGGCCTGGGGGGTCCTACGAGCAGTACTTC. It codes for CASSIGPGGSYEQYF.